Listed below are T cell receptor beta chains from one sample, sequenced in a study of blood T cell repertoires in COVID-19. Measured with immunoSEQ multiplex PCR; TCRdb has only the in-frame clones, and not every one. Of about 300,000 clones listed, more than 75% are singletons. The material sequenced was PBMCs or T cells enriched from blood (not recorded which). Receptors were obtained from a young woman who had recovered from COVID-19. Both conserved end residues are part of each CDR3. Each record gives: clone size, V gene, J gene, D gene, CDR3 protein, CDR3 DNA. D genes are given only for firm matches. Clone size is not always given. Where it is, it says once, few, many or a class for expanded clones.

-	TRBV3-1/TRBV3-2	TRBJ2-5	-	CATSDWTQETQYF	TGTGCCACCTCTGACTGGACTCAAGAGACCCAGTACTTC
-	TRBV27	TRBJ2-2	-	CASSPPNTGELFF	TGTGCCAGCAGTCCTCCGAACACCGGGGAGCTGTTTTTT
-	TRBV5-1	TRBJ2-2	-	CASSSRPVAGELFF	TGCGCCAGCAGCTCTAGACCAGTAGCCGGGGAGCTGTTTTTT
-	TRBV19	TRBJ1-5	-	CASSIYAEIDQPQHF	TGTGCCAGTAGTATTTACGCCGAGATTGATCAGCCCCAGCATTTT
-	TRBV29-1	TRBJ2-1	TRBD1	CSVGGQHVNEQFF	TGCAGCGTTGGGGGACAGCACGTCAATGAGCAGTTCTTC
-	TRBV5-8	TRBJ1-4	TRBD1	CASSLWTGGNEKLFF	TGTGCCAGCAGCTTATGGACAGGGGGGAATGAAAAACTGTTTTTT
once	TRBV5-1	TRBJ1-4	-	CASSFQGTNEKLFF	TGCGCCAGCAGCTTTCAGGGGACTAATGAAAAACTGTTTTTT
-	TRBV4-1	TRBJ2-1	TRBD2	CASSRLAGVGNEQFF	TGCGCCAGCAGCCGCCTAGCGGGAGTAGGGAATGAGCAGTTCTTC
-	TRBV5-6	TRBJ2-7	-	CASSLAWEREQYF	TGTGCCAGCAGCTTGGCCTGGGAGAGGGAGCAGTACTTC
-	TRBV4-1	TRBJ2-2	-	CASSQAGRGELFF	TGCGCCAGCAGCCAAGCAGGGAGGGGGGAGCTGTTTTTT
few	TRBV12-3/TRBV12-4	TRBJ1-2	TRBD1	CASSFRTGHGYTF	TGTGCCAGCAGTTTCCGGACAGGACACGGCTACACCTTC
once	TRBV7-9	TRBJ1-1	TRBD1	CASSLGGTGAGNTEAFF	TGTGCCAGCAGCTTAGGTGGGACAGGGGCGGGTAACACTGAAGCTTTCTTT
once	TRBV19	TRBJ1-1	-	CASSLAPTATEAFF	TGTGCCAGTAGCTTGGCCCCGACAGCCACTGAAGCTTTCTTT
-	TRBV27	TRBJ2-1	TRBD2	CASSFSLAGEGNEQFF	TGTGCCAGCAGTTTTTCACTAGCGGGAGAGGGCAATGAGCAGTTCTTC
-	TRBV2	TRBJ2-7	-	CASRLSPPTYEQYF	TGTGCCAGCAGGCTCAGTCCTCCAACCTACGAGCAGTACTTC
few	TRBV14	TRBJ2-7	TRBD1	CASSQLKTGQLTYEQYF	TGTGCCAGCAGCCAACTAAAGACGGGACAGCTGACCTACGAGCAGTACTTC
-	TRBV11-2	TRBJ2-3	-	CASSLGGWGSTDTQYF	TGTGCCAGCAGCTTAGGAGGGTGGGGAAGCACAGATACGCAGTATTTT
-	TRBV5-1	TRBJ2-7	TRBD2	CASSFLRGDSYEQYF	TGCGCCAGCAGCTTTTTGCGGGGGGACTCCTACGAGCAGTACTTC
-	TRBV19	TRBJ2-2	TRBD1	CASSIRGTGSVTGELFF	TGTGCCAGTAGTATCCGAGGGACAGGGTCAGTCACCGGGGAGCTGTTTTTT